This T cell receptor (beta chain) was captured by sequencing in a study of memory CD8 T cells in hepatitis C reinfection. Study details: Reinfection meant HCV RNA positivity after two negatives ≥60 days apart.

The time point here: late/post reinfection, 12 to 24 weeks after detection. No in vitro expansion preceded TCR sequencing of the sorted cells. Repertoires were generated with immunoSEQ multiplex PCR, while TCRdb's copy carries only in-frame clones and drops some. The profile covers around 45,000 clones, with 89% appearing a single time and 0.6% to 0.85% taken by the ten largest. Trimming shortened V by 7 bases and J by 0 bases, and 16 bases separated the two germline ends. The CDR3 length is 15 residues. Germline V gives CDR1 SEHNR, CDR2 FQNEAQ (reference sequence). This chain joins TRBV7-9 and TRBJ2-7; D is ambiguous. Sequenced input: naive CD8+ T cells sorted from blood. The source of this sequence is a man aged 18-30 years with hepatitis C virus infection. The CDR3 reads CASMSPVTYSYEQYF. CDR3 nucleotides: TGTGCCAGCATGTCTCCGGTTACCTACTCCTACGAGCAGTACTTC.